The 29 T cell receptor beta chains below were found in one sample sequenced in a study of tumor-infiltrating lymphocytes in primary liver carcinoma. TCR beta cDNA was made from roughly 500 ng total RNA with a constant-region primer. Generation of the TCR beta libraries relied on three nested multiplex PCR rounds using slightly modified ARM-PCR. A C-beta reverse primer was combined with TRBV1-TRBV30 forward primers in the first two PCR rounds, and each round had 10 cycles. TCRdb processed the multiplex PCR reads anew with MiXCR; each CDR3 protein has one entry. The data hold fewer than 350,000 distinct CDR3 sequences, with 55% to 65% observed a single time. Germline DNA was extracted alongside blood RNA, which was obtained from unsorted whole blood. Sequencing was carried out using peripheral blood. These receptors came from a man aged 35-49 years with primary liver carcinoma and hepatitis B virus infection.

The rearrangement joins TRBV30 to TRBJ1-1; weak D call: TRBD1 (6 bases). Trimming stripped 0 bases from V and 4 bases from J, with 21 bases between. Looked up from germline, CDR1 is GTSNPN and CDR2 is SVGIG (reference sequence). The length of the CDR3 is 17 residues. The CDR3 DNA sequence: TGTGCCTGGAGTGTAGCCCTAGGGGGAGTCGGGAGCACTGAAGCTTTCTTT. Translating it yields CAWSVALGGVGSTEAFF. Full variable domain (missing parts from reference TRBV30 and TRBJ1-1): SQTIHQWPATLVQPVGSPLSLECTVEGTSNPNLYWYRQAAGRGLQLLFYSVGIGQISSEVPQNLSASRPQDRQFILSSKKLLLSDSGFYLCAWSVALGGVGSTEAFFGQGTRLTVV.

In the case of this clonotype: The conserved phenylalanine or tryptophan is not found at the CDR3 terminus, so this likely reflects a read error. The rearrangement uses TRBV6-2 or TRBV6-3 and TRBJ2-7, with TRBD1 matching over 7 bases. Germline lookup yields CDR1 MNHEY and CDR2 SVGEGT. V lost 2 bases and J lost 8; bases outside the gene matches: 15. This CDR3 is built from 16 residues. CDR3: CASSYALRDSQYKQYL. The CDR3 DNA sequence: TGTGCCAGCAGTTACGCCCTCCGGGACAGCCAATACAAGCAGTACTTA.

This clonotype was counted ten times or more. In DNA form, the CDR3 reads TGCAGCGTTGAGCGGGGCGGCAGGGAGACCCAGTACTTC. As protein: CSVERGGRETQYF. The chain couples TRBV29-1 to TRBJ2-5; maybe TRBD2 (6 bases). Germline values: CDR1 SQVTM, CDR2 ANQGSEA. V lost 3 bases, J lost 5 bases, and 13 bases lay in between. The CDR3 covers 13 residues.

A word on this clonotype: This may come from a read error, since a much larger clone is one base off. This likely comes from a read error, as the CDR3 has no conserved phenylalanine or tryptophan at its end. This rearrangement joins TRBV6-5 to TRBJ2-2, with TRBD1 matching over 9 bases. The V segment lost 5 bases and the J segment 7 bases; nucleotides outside the gene matches: 8. Germline V gene sequence: CDR1 MNHEY, CDR2 SVGAGI. The CDR3 spans 15 residues. The chain's CDR3 is CASSPGQGADGELFL. The CDR3 coding sequence is TGTGCCAGCAGTCCGGGACAGGGTGCGGACGGGGAGCTGTTTCTT.

With respect to this clonotype: The conserved phenylalanine or tryptophan normally closing the CDR3 is absent here, so this likely arose from a read error. V is TRBV11-1 and J is TRBJ1-1; the D is unclear. Deletions cut 3 bases from V and 4 bases from J, with 12 bases between. CDR3 length equals 14 residues. Germline V gives CDR1 SGHAT, CDR2 FQDESV (reference sequence). This chain's CDR3 is CASSFGQVITEAFL. CDR3 bases: TGTGCCAGCAGCTTCGGCCAGGTGATCACTGAAGCTTTCTTA.

The gene calls are TRBV11-2 and TRBJ2-5; possibly TRBD1 for D (6 bases). The germline V gene has CDR1 SGHAT and CDR2 FQNNGV. Trimming took off 5 bases at V and 7 bases at J, with 11 bases between the two ends. The CDR3 is 12 amino acids. The chain's CDR3 is CASSGQRGTQYF. Written as DNA, the CDR3 is TGTGCCAGCAGCGGACAGCGAGGGACCCAGTACTTC.

This clonotype was counted a few times. The rearrangement joins TRBV30 to TRBJ2-1; perhaps TRBD1 as D (6 bases). Germline V CDR1 and CDR2: GTSNPN, SVGIG (reference sequence). The V end lost 5 bases, the J end lost 6 bases, and 17 bases lay between the germline ends. The length of the CDR3 is 14 residues. CDR3 nucleotide sequence: TGTGCCTGGCAAAAAGGGGGAATCCGCAATGAGCAGTTCTTC. Amino acid sequence: CAWQKGGIRNEQFF. Drawing the rest from reference TRBV30 and TRBJ2-1, the complete variable domain is SQTIHQWPATLVQPVGSPLSLECTVEGTSNPNLYWYRQAAGRGLQLLFYSVGIGQISSEVPQNLSASRPQDRQFILSSKKLLLSDSGFYLCAWQKGGIRNEQFFGPGTRLTVL.

This clonotype was recorded a few times. V is TRBV5-1 and J is TRBJ1-1, with 7 bases matching TRBD1. V lost 4 bases and J lost 3; bases outside the gene matches: 9. Looked up from germline, CDR1 is SGHRS and CDR2 is YFSETQ. The CDR3 runs 15 residues. CDR3 nucleotide sequence: TGCGCCAGCAGCACCAATTACAGGGGTGACACTGAAGCTTTCTTT. It specifies CASSTNYRGDTEAFF.

Many counts were recorded for this clonotype. The V call is TRBV6-1, the J call TRBJ1-5; D gene ambiguous. Looked up from germline, CDR1 is MNHNS and CDR2 is SASEGT. Trimming took off 5 bases at V and 4 bases at J, with 12 bases between the two ends. The CDR3 consists of 14 residues. Here the CDR3 DNA reads TGTGCCAGCAGTTCCATAGGGCGTAATCAGCCCCAGCATTTT. Its protein product is CASSSIGRNQPQHF.

With regard to this clonotype: One junction end does not reproduce the germline sequence, and a read error may be involved. V is TRBV6-2 or TRBV6-3 and J is TRBJ2-7; 12 bases agree with TRBD1. CDR3 length equals 16 residues. Germline lookup yields CDR1 MNHEY and CDR2 SVGEGT. Here the CDR3 reads CANSKPGTGGFYEQYF. CDR3 DNA sequence: TGTGCCAACAGTAAGCCCGGGACAGGGGGCTTCTACGAGCAGTACTTC.

The table lists this clonotype with a count of one. The chain combines TRBV11-3 with TRBJ2-5, with D uncertain. Trimming removed 4 bases at V and 5 bases at J, with 20 bases between. Germline V gene sequence: CDR1 SGHNT, CDR2 YENEEA. This CDR3 region has 16 residues. The CDR3 region has the DNA TGTGCCAGCAGCTCAGTTTCTCCGGTTGATGGGGAGACCCAGTACTTC. Its translation is CASSSVSPVDGETQYF. The full variable domain, its missing parts supplied by reference TRBV11-3 and TRBJ2-5, is EAGVVQSPRYKIIEKKQPVAFWCNPISGHNTLYWYLQNLGQGPELLIRYENEEAVDDSQLPKDRFSAERLKGVDSTLKIQPAELGDSAVYLCASSSVSPVDGETQYFGPGTRLLVL.

The V call is TRBV28, the J call TRBJ2-4; D is perhaps TRBD1 or TRBD2 (6 bases each). The V gene's germline CDR1 is MDHEN and CDR2 SYDVKM. The germline V and J ends were trimmed by 5 bases and 0 bases, with 11 bases remaining between them. The CDR3 has 15 residues. The CDR3 coding sequence is TGTGCCAGCAGTCGTGGGGGGCTAGCCAAAAACATTCAGTACTTC. It codes for CASSRGGLAKNIQYF.

Of note for this clonotype: A much more abundant neighbour one base away suggests this may be a read error. No conserved phenylalanine or tryptophan ends this CDR3, so it is likely a read error. The V gene is TRBV4-2, the J gene TRBJ2-5; D not resolved. The CDR3 has 13 residues. Trimming stripped 1 base from V and 7 bases from J, with 10 bases between. The germline V gene encodes CDR1 LGHNA and CDR2 YNFKEQ. The CDR3 DNA is TGTGCCAGCAGCCAAGGAGCGTGGGGGACCCAGTACTCC. It translates to CASSQGAWGTQYS.

As to this clonotype: The junction and the germline gene differ at one end; a read error may be behind it. The chain is built from TRBV4-3 and TRBJ2-5, with 11 bases lining up with TRBD1. The CDR3 has 16 amino acids. The germline CDR1 and CDR2 sequences are LGHNA and YSLEER. CDR3 protein: CASNQAGTGGRETQYF. The CDR3 DNA sequence: TGCGCCAGCAACCAAGCAGGGACAGGGGGACGGGAGACCCAGTACTTC.

The J gene is TRBJ2-3, the V gene TRBV12-5; the match to TRBD2 covers 16 bases. Germline CDR1 LGHNT, CDR2 FRNRAP. V lost 6 bases to trimming and J lost 5 bases; unmatched junction nucleotides: 5. This CDR3 comprises 16 residues. Here the CDR3 DNA reads TGTGCTAGTGGCGCGGGACTAGCGGGAGGGCAAGATACGCAGTATTTT. Translating it yields CASGAGLAGGQDTQYF.

V gene TRBV7-9 combines with J gene TRBJ1-1; tentative D call: TRBD1 (5 bases). Germline V CDR1 and CDR2: SEHNR, FQNEAQ (reference sequence). This CDR3 is 12 amino acids long. V dropped 3 bases and J dropped 8 bases, with 10 bases sitting between them. CDR3 protein: CASSFLQEEAFF. The CDR3 bases are TGTGCCAGCAGCTTTCTACAGGAGGAAGCTTTCTTT.

The chain has TRBV11-2 and TRBJ2-1; 7 bases match TRBD1. Germline V lookup: CDR1 SGHAT, CDR2 FQNNGV. The CDR3 is made up of 15 amino acids. CDR3 sequence (DNA): TGTGTCGGCAGCTTAGGAGACAGGGTAATCGATGAGCAGTTCTTC. As protein: CVGSLGDRVIDEQFF.

This clonotype appeared a few times. Being one base from a much bigger clone, this may be a read error. The V gene is TRBV29-1, the J gene TRBJ1-2; weak D call: TRBD1 (6 bases). The CDR3 contains 13 residues. V lost 6 bases and J lost 6, with 17 bases in between. CDR1 and CDR2 (germline): SQVTM, ANQGSEA. The CDR3 coding sequence is TGCAGCGTCCTCAAGGGGGGGCAAAATGGCTACACCTTC. This gives the protein CSVLKGGQNGYTF.

With regard to this clonotype: Because the CDR3 is missing its conserved closing phenylalanine or tryptophan, this is likely a read error. The DNA is omitted, as the CDR3 cannot be located on it reliably, and the CDR3 follows TCRdb's listing. The chain recombines TRBV11-1 with TRBJ2-1; the table's D call, TRBD2, was not checked against the DNA. The CDR3 spans 14 amino acids, including both terminal residues. The V gene's germline CDR1 is SGHAT and CDR2 FQDESV (reference sequence). The CDR3 protein is CASSSSGIYNEQFI.

The sample holds a few counts of this clonotype. The rearrangement uses TRBV6-1 and TRBJ2-2; no definite D call. Germline lookup yields CDR1 MNHNS and CDR2 SASEGT. The CDR3 consists of 13 residues. The ends were cut back, 3 bases at V and 6 bases at J, with 8 bases in the middle. CDR3 sequence: CASSELGSGELFF. Here the CDR3 DNA reads TGTGCCAGCAGTGAGTTAGGGTCCGGGGAGCTGTTTTTT.

On this clonotype: A single base separates this from a much larger clone, so it may be a read error. The gene calls are TRBV6-2 or TRBV6-3 and TRBJ2-7; 10 bases agree with TRBD2. V lost 6 bases, J lost 7 bases, and 18 bases stayed unmatched. Germline CDR1 is MNHEY and CDR2 is SVGEGT. CDR3 size: 17 residues. CDR3 DNA: TGTGCCAGCAGCTCACTACTAGCGGGAAGGCCTCGTGTTGAGCAGTACTTC. Translating it yields CASSSLLAGRPRVEQYF.

Regarding this clonotype: Sequence at one end of the junction differs from germline and may be a read error. This chain connects TRBV29-1 to TRBJ1-1; D is ambiguous. In germline, CDR1 is SQVTM, CDR2 ANQGSEA. The CDR3 contains 12 residues. The chain's CDR3 is CSGRTANTGAFF. The CDR3 DNA sequence: TGCAGCGGGCGGACGGCGAACACTGGAGCTTTCTTT.

This clonotype has only one observation. Because the CDR3 is missing its conserved closing phenylalanine or tryptophan, this is likely a read error. The chain employs TRBV11-1 and TRBJ2-7; TRBD1 matches at 7 bases. The V segment lost 5 bases and the J segment 6 bases; nucleotides outside the gene matches: 7. The CDR3 runs to 13 residues. Germline CDR1 is SGHAT and CDR2 is FQDESV (reference sequence). The CDR3 DNA is TGTGCCAGCAGCGCATGGACAGGAGGCGAGCAGTACTTA. It encodes CASSAWTGGEQYL.

The V gene is TRBV2, the J gene TRBJ2-3; D is ambiguous. In germline, CDR1 is SNHLY, CDR2 FYNNEI. The V end was cut by 3 bases, the J end by 12 bases, with 13 bases between. The CDR3 is 12 amino acids. CDR3 sequence reads: CASSDDDGTQYF. The CDR3 bases are TGTGCCAGCAGTGATGACGACGGTACACAGTATTTT.

The chain recombines TRBV5-1 with TRBJ1-1; maybe TRBD1 (5 bases). The CDR3 runs to 16 residues. Germline V gene data show CDR1 as SGHRS and CDR2 as YFSETQ. V lost 4 bases to trimming and J lost 10 bases, with 26 bases between them. The CDR3 sequence is CASSPAGEGRLRAAFF. CDR3 sequence (DNA): TGCGCCAGCAGCCCGGCCGGGGAGGGGAGATTGAGGGCAGCTTTCTTT.

The rearrangement links TRBV6-6 to TRBJ2-7; D is unclear. Deletions cut 10 bases from V and 2 bases from J, with 15 bases between. Germline V gene sequence: CDR1 MNHNY, CDR2 SVGAGI (reference sequence). There are 13 residues in the CDR3. DNA of the CDR3: TGTGCCACCCCCCGGTCCCCGACCTACGAGCAGTACTTC. It encodes CATPRSPTYEQYF.

With regard to this clonotype: This clone may be a read error of a much larger clone one base away. V is TRBV12-3 or TRBV12-4 and J is TRBJ2-7; 9 bases are a match to TRBD1. V trimming: 5 bases; J trimming: 4 bases; junction bases outside the gene matches: 3. The CDR3 length is 13 residues. The CDR3 spells CASSEGQGYEQYF. The CDR3 region has the DNA TGTGCCAGCAGTGAAGGACAGGGGTACGAGCAGTACTTC.

Of note for this clonotype: Germline and junction disagree at one end, which may indicate a read error. The chain joins TRBV13 to TRBJ1-1; D uncertain. The CDR3 is made up of 12 amino acids. Germline V gene sequence: CDR1 PRHDT, CDR2 FYEKMQ (reference sequence). The CDR3, as DNA: TGTGCCAGCAGCTCGGTAGACCCTGAAGTTTTCTTT. Its protein is CASSSVDPEVFF.

Worth noting for this clonotype: This sequence may be a read error, since a much larger clone differs from it by one base. The V gene is TRBV10-3, the J gene TRBJ1-1, with D possibly matching TRBD1 (6 bases). This CDR3 spans 15 amino acids. V lost 8 bases and J lost 4, with 20 bases in between. From germline, CDR1 is ENHRY and CDR2 SYGVKD. CDR3 loop: CAIGQTDSYGTEAFF. In nucleotides, the CDR3 is TGTGCCATCGGACAGACCGATAGTTACGGCACTGAAGCTTTCTTT.